Listed below are T cell receptor beta chains from one sample, sequenced in a study of cytomegalovirus exposure and HLA in healthy donors. Clones were sequenced by immunoSEQ multiplex PCR, and TCRdb holds only the in-frame ones, with some missing. The profile covers about 150,000 clones, with around 67% appearing a single time and 1.5% to 2% taken by the ten largest. Material for sequencing was PBMCs. These receptors all come from a woman younger than 30 in good health and CMV-seronegative. CDR3s include the opening cysteine and the closing phenylalanine or tryptophan. Each record gives: clone size, V gene, J gene, D gene, CDR3 DNA, CDR3 protein. D genes are given only for firm matches. Size tells how often a clone was seen (once, few, many) or the class of an expanded clone, and some rows leave it out.

clone_size: -
v_call: TRBV7-7
j_call: TRBJ2-2
d_call: -
cdr3_nt: TGTGCCAGCAGCTTAGTAGAGGGCAAGACCGGGGAGCTGTTTTTT
cdr3_aa: CASSLVEGKTGELFF

clone_size: -
v_call: TRBV4-1
j_call: TRBJ2-2
d_call: -
cdr3_nt: TGCGCCAGCAGCCAAGATAGGAACACCGGGGAGCTGTTTTTT
cdr3_aa: CASSQDRNTGELFF

clone_size: -
v_call: TRBV10-1
j_call: TRBJ2-2
d_call: -
cdr3_nt: TGCGCCAGCAGTCGTGCGGAGCACCGGGGAGCTGTTTTT
cdr3_aa: CASSRAEHRGAVF

clone_size: -
v_call: TRBV4-3
j_call: TRBJ1-2
d_call: -
cdr3_nt: TGCGCCAGCAGCCCGACCCTGGACAGATCCTATGGCTACACCTTC
cdr3_aa: CASSPTLDRSYGYTF

clone_size: once
v_call: TRBV11-2
j_call: TRBJ2-6
d_call: -
cdr3_nt: TGTGCCAGCAGCTTAGTGAGTCTTTCTGGGGCCAACGTCCTGACTTTC
cdr3_aa: CASSLVSLSGANVLTF

clone_size: -
v_call: TRBV4-3
j_call: TRBJ1-5
d_call: -
cdr3_nt: TGCGCCAGCAGTACATTTCGTGGCAATCAGCCCCAGCATTTT
cdr3_aa: CASSTFRGNQPQHF

clone_size: -
v_call: TRBV27
j_call: TRBJ2-4
d_call: -
cdr3_nt: TGTGCCAGCGGAGGAGTACGGGGGACTTTAGCCAAAAACATTCAGTACTTC
cdr3_aa: CASGGVRGTLAKNIQYF

clone_size: -
v_call: TRBV7-9
j_call: TRBJ2-3
d_call: -
cdr3_nt: TGTGCCAGCAGCCTTAGCACAGATACGCAGTATTTT
cdr3_aa: CASSLSTDTQYF

clone_size: -
v_call: TRBV5-6
j_call: TRBJ1-4
d_call: -
cdr3_nt: TGTGCCAGCAGCCTGCAGCTTAACGAAGGGGGAACTGAAAAACTGTTTTTT
cdr3_aa: CASSLQLNEGGTEKLFF

clone_size: -
v_call: TRBV5-1
j_call: TRBJ1-3
d_call: -
cdr3_nt: TGCGCCAGCAGCCACACGGGGGGGACAACGACCGATCGCTCTGGAAACACCATATATTTT
cdr3_aa: CASSHTGGTTTDRSGNTIYF

clone_size: -
v_call: TRBV7-2
j_call: TRBJ2-3
d_call: TRBD1
cdr3_nt: TGTGCCAGCAGCTTAGGGGACAGCGATACGCAGTATTTT
cdr3_aa: CASSLGDSDTQYF

clone_size: -
v_call: TRBV28
j_call: TRBJ2-7
d_call: TRBD1
cdr3_nt: TGTGCCAGCAGTTCAAAGACAGGGGCCAGGAACGAGCAGTACTTC
cdr3_aa: CASSSKTGARNEQYF

clone_size: -
v_call: TRBV25-1
j_call: TRBJ2-1
d_call: TRBD1
cdr3_nt: TGTGCCAGCTCCCGGACAGGGGCCGATGAGCAGTTCTTC
cdr3_aa: CASSRTGADEQFF

clone_size: -
v_call: TRBV29-1
j_call: TRBJ2-2
d_call: -
cdr3_nt: TGCAGCGTTGAAAAACAGCTAAACACCGGGGAGCTGTTTTTT
cdr3_aa: CSVEKQLNTGELFF

clone_size: many
v_call: TRBV2
j_call: TRBJ2-2
d_call: -
cdr3_nt: TGTGCCAGCGCAGCCGGGGAGCTGTTTTTT
cdr3_aa: CASAAGELFF

clone_size: -
v_call: TRBV4-3
j_call: TRBJ1-1
d_call: TRBD1
cdr3_nt: TGCGCCAGCAGGGGGGACAGGGGGCGAGCTTTCTTT
cdr3_aa: CASRGDRGRAFF

clone_size: -
v_call: TRBV6-5
j_call: TRBJ2-1
d_call: -
cdr3_nt: TGTGCCAGCAGTTACAAGGATCCGGGGTCGGTGAATGAGCAGTTCTTC
cdr3_aa: CASSYKDPGSVNEQFF

clone_size: -
v_call: TRBV7-2
j_call: TRBJ1-2
d_call: -
cdr3_nt: TGTGCCAGCAGCTCCCCGGTGGGGGGTGGCTACACCTTC
cdr3_aa: CASSSPVGGGYTF

clone_size: -
v_call: TRBV6-5
j_call: TRBJ2-1
d_call: -
cdr3_nt: TGTGCCAGCAGCCTTTATCGGGGGGCCCGCAATGAGCAGTTCTTC
cdr3_aa: CASSLYRGARNEQFF